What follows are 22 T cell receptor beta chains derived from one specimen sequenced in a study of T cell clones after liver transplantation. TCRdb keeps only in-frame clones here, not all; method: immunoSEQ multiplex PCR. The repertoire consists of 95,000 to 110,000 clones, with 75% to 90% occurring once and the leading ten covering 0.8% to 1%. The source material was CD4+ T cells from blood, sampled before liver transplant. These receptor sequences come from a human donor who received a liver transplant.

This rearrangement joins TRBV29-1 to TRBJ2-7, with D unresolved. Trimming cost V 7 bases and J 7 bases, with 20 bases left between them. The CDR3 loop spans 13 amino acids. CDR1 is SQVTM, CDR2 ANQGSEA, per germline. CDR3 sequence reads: CSAAQSPPGEQYF. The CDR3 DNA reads TGCAGCGCCGCCCAGAGTCCCCCCGGGGAGCAGTACTTC.

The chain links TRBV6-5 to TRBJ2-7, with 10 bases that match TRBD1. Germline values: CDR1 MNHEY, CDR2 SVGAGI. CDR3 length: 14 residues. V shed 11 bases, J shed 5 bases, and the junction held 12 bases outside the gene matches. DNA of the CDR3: TGTGCCCGCTGGGGGGGACAGGGGTATCACGAGCAGTACTTC. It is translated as CARWGGQGYHEQYF.

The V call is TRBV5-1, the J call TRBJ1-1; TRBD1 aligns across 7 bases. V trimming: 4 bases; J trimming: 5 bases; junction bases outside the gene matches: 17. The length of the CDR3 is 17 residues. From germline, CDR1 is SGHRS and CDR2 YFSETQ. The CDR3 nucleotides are TGCGCCAGCAGCGTTGGGCACAGGGGAGGGACGCGGACTGAAGCTTTCTTT. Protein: CASSVGHRGGTRTEAFF.

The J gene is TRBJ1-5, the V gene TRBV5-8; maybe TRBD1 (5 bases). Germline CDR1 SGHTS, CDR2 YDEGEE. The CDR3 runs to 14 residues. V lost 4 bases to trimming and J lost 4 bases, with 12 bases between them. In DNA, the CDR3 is TGTGCCAGCAGCCTTGGGACGGCTAATCAGCCCCAGCATTTT. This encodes CASSLGTANQPQHF.

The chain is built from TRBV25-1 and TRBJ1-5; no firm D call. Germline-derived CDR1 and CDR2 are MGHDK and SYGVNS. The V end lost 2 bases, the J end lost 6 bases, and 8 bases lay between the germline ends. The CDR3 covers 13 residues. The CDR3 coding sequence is TGTGCCAGCAGTGAAAGACATGGTCAGCCCCAGCATTTT. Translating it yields CASSERHGQPQHF. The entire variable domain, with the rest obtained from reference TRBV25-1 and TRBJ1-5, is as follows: EADIYQTPRYLVIGTGKKITLECSQTMGHDKMYWYQQDPGMELHLIHYSYGVNSTEKGDLSSESTVSRIRTEHFPLTLESARPSHTSQYLCASSERHGQPQHFGDGTRLSIL.

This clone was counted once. The CDR3 sequence is CASSLNRDLNTEAFF. CDR3 sequence (DNA): TGCGCCAGCAGTCTTAACAGGGATCTGAACACTGAAGCTTTCTTT. The chain joins TRBV10-1 to TRBJ1-1, with D maybe TRBD1 (6 bases). The germline V gene has CDR1 WNHNN and CDR2 SYGVQD (reference sequence). CDR3 length: 15 amino acids. Trimming took off 5 bases at V and 0 bases at J, with 13 bases between the two ends.

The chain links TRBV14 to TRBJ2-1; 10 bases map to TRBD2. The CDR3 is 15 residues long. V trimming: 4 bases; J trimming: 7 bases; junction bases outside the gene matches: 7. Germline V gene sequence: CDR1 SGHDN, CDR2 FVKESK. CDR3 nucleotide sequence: TGTGCCAGCAGCCTAGCGGGGGGTTCCTTTAATGAGCAGTTCTTC. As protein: CASSLAGGSFNEQFF.

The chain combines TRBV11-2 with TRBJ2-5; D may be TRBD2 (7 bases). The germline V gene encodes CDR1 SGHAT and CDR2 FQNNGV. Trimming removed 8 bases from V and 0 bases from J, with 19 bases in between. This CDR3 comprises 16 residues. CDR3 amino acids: CASGRIKGGNQETQYF. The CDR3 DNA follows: TGTGCCAGCGGACGGATTAAGGGGGGGAACCAAGAGACCCAGTACTTC.

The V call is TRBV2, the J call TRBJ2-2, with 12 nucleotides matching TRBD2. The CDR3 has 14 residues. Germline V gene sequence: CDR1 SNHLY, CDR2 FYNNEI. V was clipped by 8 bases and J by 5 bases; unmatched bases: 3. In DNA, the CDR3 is TGTGCCAGCCGTACTAGCGGGGGGACCGGGGAGCTGTTTTTT. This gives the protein CASRTSGGTGELFF.

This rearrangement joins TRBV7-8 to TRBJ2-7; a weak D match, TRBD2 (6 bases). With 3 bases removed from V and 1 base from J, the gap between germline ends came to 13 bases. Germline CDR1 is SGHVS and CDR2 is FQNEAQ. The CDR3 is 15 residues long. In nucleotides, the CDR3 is TGTGCCAGCAGCTTTAGGGCGGGGAGATCCTACGAGCAGTACTTC. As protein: CASSFRAGRSYEQYF.

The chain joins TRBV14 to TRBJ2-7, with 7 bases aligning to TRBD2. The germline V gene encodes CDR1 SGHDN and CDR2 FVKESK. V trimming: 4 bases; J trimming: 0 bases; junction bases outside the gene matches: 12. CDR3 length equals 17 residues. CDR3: CASSRGFSAGSSYEQYF. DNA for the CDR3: TGTGCCAGCAGCCGAGGATTTTCAGCGGGATCCTCCTACGAGCAGTACTTC.

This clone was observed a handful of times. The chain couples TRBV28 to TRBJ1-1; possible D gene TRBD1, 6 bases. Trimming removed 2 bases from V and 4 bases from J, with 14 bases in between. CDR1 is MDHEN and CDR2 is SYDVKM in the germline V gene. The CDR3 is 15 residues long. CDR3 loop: CASSLAPRGGTEAFF. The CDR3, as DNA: TGTGCCAGCAGTTTAGCCCCGCGAGGGGGCACTGAAGCTTTCTTT.

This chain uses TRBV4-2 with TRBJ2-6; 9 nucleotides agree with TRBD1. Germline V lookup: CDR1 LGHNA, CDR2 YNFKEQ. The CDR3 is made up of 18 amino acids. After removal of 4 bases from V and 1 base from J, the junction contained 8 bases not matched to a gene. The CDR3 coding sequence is TGTGCCAGCAGCCGCCCAGAACAGGGGGCATCTGGGGCCAACGTCCTGACTTTC. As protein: CASSRPEQGASGANVLTF.

CDR3 nucleotide sequence: TGTGCCAGCTCACATAAAGGACCAGTCACAGATACGCAGTATTTT. It specifies CASSHKGPVTDTQYF. J is TRBJ2-3 and V is TRBV18; D remains ambiguous. The CDR3 totals 15 residues. CDR1 and CDR2 (germline): KGHSH, LQKENI. Trimming removed 4 bases from V and 2 bases from J, with 13 bases in between.

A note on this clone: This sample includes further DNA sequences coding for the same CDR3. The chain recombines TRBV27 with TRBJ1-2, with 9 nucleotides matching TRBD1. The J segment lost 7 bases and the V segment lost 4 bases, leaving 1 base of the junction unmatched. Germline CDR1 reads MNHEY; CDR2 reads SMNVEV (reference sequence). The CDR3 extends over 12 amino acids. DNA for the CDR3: TGTGCCAGCAGTTCGGACAGGGGTGGCTACACCTTC. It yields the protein CASSSDRGGYTF.

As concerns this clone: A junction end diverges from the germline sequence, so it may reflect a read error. CDR3 nucleotides: TGTGCCAGCAGCTCTAGGACTACCCAAGGGACCCAGTACTTC. It is translated as CASSSRTTQGTQYF. V usage is TRBV7-2 and J usage is TRBJ2-5; a possible D gene is TRBD2 (6 bases). The CDR3 sequence is 14 residues long. CDR1 is SGHTA and CDR2 is FQGNSA in the germline V gene. The complete variable domain, with remaining parts taken from reference TRBV7-2 and TRBJ2-5, reads GAGVSQSPSNKVTEKGKDVELRCDPISGHTALYWYRQSLGQGLEFLIYFQGNSAPDKSGLPSDRFSAERTGGSVSTLTIQRTQQEDSAVYLCASSSRTTQGTQYFGPGTRLLVL.

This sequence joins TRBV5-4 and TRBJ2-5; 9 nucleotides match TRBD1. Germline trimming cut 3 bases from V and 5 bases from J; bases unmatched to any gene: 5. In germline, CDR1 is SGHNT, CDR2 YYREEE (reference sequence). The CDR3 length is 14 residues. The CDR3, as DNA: TGTGCCAGCAGCTCTTGGACAGGGGTGGAGACCCAGTACTTC. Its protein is CASSSWTGVETQYF.

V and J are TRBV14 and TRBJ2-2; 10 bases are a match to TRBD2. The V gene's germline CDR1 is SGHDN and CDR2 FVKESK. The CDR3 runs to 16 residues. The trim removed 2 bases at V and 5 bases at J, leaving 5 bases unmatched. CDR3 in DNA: TGTGCCAGCAGCCAAACTAGCGGGATCTCGACCGGGGAGCTGTTTTTT. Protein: CASSQTSGISTGELFF.

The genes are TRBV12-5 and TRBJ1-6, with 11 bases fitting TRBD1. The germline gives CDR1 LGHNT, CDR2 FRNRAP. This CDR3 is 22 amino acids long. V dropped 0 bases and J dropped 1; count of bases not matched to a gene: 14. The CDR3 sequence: CASGLVPRWTGGIESYNSPLHF. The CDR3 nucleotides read TGTGCTAGTGGTTTGGTACCCCGTTGGACAGGGGGCATTGAGTCCTATAATTCACCCCTCCACTTT.

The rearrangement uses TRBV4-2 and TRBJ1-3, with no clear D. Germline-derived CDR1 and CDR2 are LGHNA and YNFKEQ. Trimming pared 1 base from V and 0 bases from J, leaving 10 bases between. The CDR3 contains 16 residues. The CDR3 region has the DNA TGTGCCAGCAGCCAAGGAGGACCGAGCTCTGGAAACACCATATATTTT. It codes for CASSQGGPSSGNTIYF.

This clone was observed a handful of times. The CDR3 nucleotides read TGTGCCAGCAGCCACCCGGGGGACAGGGGCCTTAATGGCTACACCTTC. Its translation: CASSHPGDRGLNGYTF. The chain employs TRBV4-2 and TRBJ1-2; 10 bases align to TRBD1. Germline lookup yields CDR1 LGHNA and CDR2 YNFKEQ. V gave up 3 bases and J gave up 6 bases; unmatched junction bases: 10. This CDR3 region has 16 residues.

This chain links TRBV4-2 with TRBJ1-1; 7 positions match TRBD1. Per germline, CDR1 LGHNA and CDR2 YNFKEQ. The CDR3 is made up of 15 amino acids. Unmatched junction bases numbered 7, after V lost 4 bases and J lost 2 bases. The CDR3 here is CASSRTGEGNTEAFF. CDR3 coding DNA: TGTGCCAGCAGCCGAACAGGGGAAGGAAACACTGAAGCTTTCTTT.